This paragraph covers one TCR beta chain sequence. Its antigen is currently unknown. These data come from a study of blood T cells in healthy people across ages. Study results and caveats: Researchers said unsorted PBMCs prevented a conclusive naive versus antigen-experienced comparison.

V was shortened by 3 bases and J by 1 base, with 15 bases between the two germline ends. In germline, CDR1 is SGHTA, CDR2 FQGNSA. The CDR3 runs 16 residues. A second PCR, run for roughly 6 to 11 cycles, used a sample-barcoded 5' primer plus a J-beta primer mix. One entry per CDR3 protein, called by TCRdb with MiXCR from the 5' RACE reads. Counted here are more than 800,000 distinct CDR3 sequences, roughly 26% occurring once; the ten biggest clones make up approximately 15%. This chain uses TRBV7-2 with TRBJ1-1; D gene unclear. Sequencing was performed on blood. The sequence came from a woman over 75 in good health. The CDR3 loop reads CASSFRMGQANTEAFF. CDR3 coding DNA: TGTGCCAGCAGCTTTCGGATGGGTCAGGCGAACACTGAAGCTTTCTTT.